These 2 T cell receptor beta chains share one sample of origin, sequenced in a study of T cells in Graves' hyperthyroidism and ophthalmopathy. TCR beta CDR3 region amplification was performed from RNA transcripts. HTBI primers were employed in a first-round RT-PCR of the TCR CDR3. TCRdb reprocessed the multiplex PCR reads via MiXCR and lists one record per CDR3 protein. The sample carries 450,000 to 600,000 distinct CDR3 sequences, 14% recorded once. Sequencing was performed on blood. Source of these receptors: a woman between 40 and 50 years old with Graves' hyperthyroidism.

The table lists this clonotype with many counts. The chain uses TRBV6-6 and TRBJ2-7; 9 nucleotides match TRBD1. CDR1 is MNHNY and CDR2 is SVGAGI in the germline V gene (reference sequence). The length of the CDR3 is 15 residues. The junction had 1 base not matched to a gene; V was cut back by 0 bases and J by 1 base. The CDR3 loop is CASSYSTGGSYEQYF. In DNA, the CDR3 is TGTGCCAGCAGTTACTCGACAGGGGGATCCTACGAGCAGTACTTC.

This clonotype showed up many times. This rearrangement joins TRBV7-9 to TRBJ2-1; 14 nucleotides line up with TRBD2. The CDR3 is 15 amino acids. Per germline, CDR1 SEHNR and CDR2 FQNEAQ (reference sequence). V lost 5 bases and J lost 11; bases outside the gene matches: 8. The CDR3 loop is CASSAGTSGSMKQFF. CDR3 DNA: TGTGCCAGCAGCGCCGGGACTAGCGGGAGTATGAAGCAGTTCTTC.